One and the same sample provided the 21 T cell receptor beta chains below, sequenced in a study of control samples from healthy donors and cancer patients. Using immunoSEQ multiplex PCR, the repertoire was profiled, and TCRdb retains in-frame clones only, with some absent. The repertoire holds over 110,000 clones, with over 85% as singletons. Material for sequencing was blood. These receptor sequences come from a young man in good health.

V and J are TRBV30 and TRBJ2-5; the D is unclear. The germline V and J ends were trimmed by 2 bases and 2 bases, with 9 bases remaining between them. In germline, CDR1 is GTSNPN, CDR2 SVGIG (reference sequence). The CDR3 covers 13 residues. CDR3 nucleotide sequence: TGTGCCTGGAGTCGGAGTCATCAAGAGACCCAGTACTTC. It yields the protein CAWSRSHQETQYF.

The rearrangement joins TRBV5-1 to TRBJ1-1; the D is unclear. The CDR3 runs to 13 residues. Germline CDR1 and CDR2: SGHRS and YFSETQ. Trimming cost V 0 bases and J 2 bases, with 5 bases left between them. The CDR3 DNA is TGCGCCAGCAGCTTGGAAATCAACACTGAAGCTTTCTTT. Encoded protein: CASSLEINTEAFF.

J is TRBJ2-7 and V is TRBV7-9; D is perhaps TRBD2 (6 bases). The V gene lost 5 bases and the J gene lost 0 bases, with 14 bases spanning the gap. The CDR3 totals 15 residues. Germline CDR1 reads SEHNR; CDR2 reads FQNEAQ (reference sequence). CDR3 in amino acids: CASSPGSGRSYEQYF. CDR3 nucleotide sequence: TGTGCCAGCAGCCCGGGTAGCGGCCGCTCCTACGAGCAGTACTTC.

This clone is a singleton in its sample. The rearrangement uses TRBV30 and TRBJ2-5, with D unresolved. Germline assignment: CDR1 GTSNPN and CDR2 SVGIG (reference sequence). The CDR3 contains 15 residues. The V gene lost 1 base and the J gene lost 4 bases, with 16 bases spanning the gap. CDR3 nucleotide sequence: TGTGCCTGGAGTGCATCGCCCGCAGGTTTAGAGACCCAGTACTTC. This gives the protein CAWSASPAGLETQYF.

This chain uses TRBV7-6 with TRBJ2-7; 9 positions match TRBD1. The germline V gene has CDR1 SGHVS and CDR2 FNYEAQ. V shed 2 bases and J 2 bases; nucleotides not matched to a gene: 7. The CDR3 extends over 16 amino acids. The DNA of the CDR3 is TGTGCCAGCAGCTTACCCGCCGGGACAGGGCCCTACGAGCAGTACTTC. It codes for CASSLPAGTGPYEQYF.

The chain has TRBV6-5 and TRBJ2-1; the match to TRBD1 covers 7 bases. The ends lost 5 bases at V and 4 bases at J; junction bases unmatched: 2. Germline values: CDR1 MNHEY, CDR2 SVGAGI. The CDR3 has 13 residues. Written as DNA, the CDR3 is TGTGCCAGCAGTAAGGACAGGTACAATGAGCAGTTCTTC. Amino acid sequence: CASSKDRYNEQFF.

This chain links TRBV29-1 with TRBJ2-1, with D unresolved. CDR1 and CDR2 from the germline V gene are SQVTM and ANQGSEA. Between the trimmed V and J ends, which lost 6 bases and 0 bases, there was a span of 15 bases. This CDR3 is 15 amino acids long. The CDR3 loop is CSVGPGVSSYNEQFF. DNA of the CDR3: TGCAGCGTGGGTCCCGGAGTTAGCTCCTACAATGAGCAGTTCTTC.

V usage is TRBV6-6 and J usage is TRBJ1-6, with 8 bases lining up with TRBD1. Germline CDR1 and CDR2: MNHNY and SVGAGI (reference sequence). CDR3 length: 20 amino acids. The ends lost 5 bases at V and 0 bases at J; junction bases unmatched: 15. CDR3 in DNA: TGTGCCAGCAGTCGAAGCTCAGGGGGCAGACAGACCTCCTATAATTCACCCCTCCACTTT. Translating it yields CASSRSSGGRQTSYNSPLHF.

This clone has a single count. The chain uses TRBV7-9 and TRBJ1-1; no definite D call. The CDR3 spans 13 residues. The germline V gene encodes CDR1 SEHNR and CDR2 FQNEAQ (reference sequence). Trimming left V 0 bases short and J 10 bases short, with 12 bases between. CDR3 region: CASSLAEGFPAFF. Written as DNA, the CDR3 is TGTGCCAGCAGCTTAGCGGAGGGTTTCCCAGCTTTCTTT.

The chain has TRBV9 and TRBJ2-2; D gene unclear. Deletions cut 1 base from V and 6 bases from J, with 4 bases between. Per germline, CDR1 SGDLS and CDR2 YYNGEE. The CDR3 loop spans 12 amino acids. As DNA, the CDR3 is TGTGCCAGCAGCGTACAATCCGGGGAGCTGTTTTTT. As protein: CASSVQSGELFF.

The chain combines TRBV13 with TRBJ2-1; tentative D call: TRBD1 (6 bases). Trimming shortened V by 2 bases and J by 10 bases, and 15 bases separated the two germline ends. The length of the CDR3 is 14 residues. Germline lookup yields CDR1 PRHDT and CDR2 FYEKMQ (reference sequence). In nucleotides, the CDR3 is TGTGCCAGCAGCTTACCCCCAGGGGCACGGGAGCAGTTCTTC. Translation: CASSLPPGAREQFF. Full variable domain (missing parts from reference TRBV13 and TRBJ2-1): AAGVIQSPRHLIKEKRETATLKCYPIPRHDTVYWYQQGPGQDPQFLISFYEKMQSDKGSIPDRFSAQQFSDYHSELNMSSLELGDSALYFCASSLPPGAREQFFGPGTRLTVL.

The V call is TRBV5-4, the J call TRBJ2-5; TRBD2 matches at 10 bases. The CDR3 is 15 amino acids. J gave up 4 bases and V 1 base, and 4 bases lay outside the gene matches. CDR1 is SGHNT, CDR2 YYREEE, per germline (reference sequence). The CDR3: CASSLKREGVETQYF. CDR3 in DNA: TGTGCCAGCAGCTTGAAGCGGGAGGGTGTAGAGACCCAGTACTTC.

The V gene is TRBV3-1 (or the pseudogene TRBV3-2), the J gene TRBJ1-1, with D unclear. Germline assignment: CDR1 LGHDT and CDR2 YNNKEL (reference sequence). The CDR3 loop spans 14 amino acids. Trimming stripped 3 bases from V and 10 bases from J, with 18 bases between. The CDR3 sequence is CASSHKTIPHPAFF. The CDR3 region has the DNA TGTGCCAGCAGCCACAAGACTATACCCCACCCAGCTTTCTTT.

The gene calls are TRBV3-1 (or the pseudogene TRBV3-2) and TRBJ2-4; perhaps TRBD1 as D (6 bases). With 3 bases removed from V and 1 base from J, the gap between germline ends came to 7 bases. The CDR3 consists of 14 residues. Germline loops: CDR1 LGHDT, CDR2 YNNKEL (reference sequence). The CDR3 is CASSHQGAKNIQYF. The CDR3 nucleotides read TGTGCCAGCAGCCATCAGGGGGCCAAAAACATTCAGTACTTC.

The rearrangement uses TRBV11-1 and TRBJ2-5, with 7 bases that match TRBD1. With V trimmed by 3 bases and J by 1 base, 5 bases remained unmatched. CDR1 and CDR2 from the germline V gene are SGHAT and FQDESV (reference sequence). The CDR3 is made up of 15 amino acids. The CDR3 DNA reads TGTGCCAGCAGCTTGGACAGGTTCCTCCAAGAGACCCAGTACTTC. Translating it yields CASSLDRFLQETQYF.

The chain employs TRBV2 and TRBJ2-7; either TRBD1 or TRBD2 may supply D (7 bases each). Germline V lookup: CDR1 SNHLY, CDR2 FYNNEI. V gave up 8 bases and J gave up 3 bases, with 20 bases separating them. The CDR3 runs 15 residues. As DNA, the CDR3 is TGTGCCAGCGGAGGAGCAGGGGGGGACCTCTACGAGCAGTACTTC. Translating it yields CASGGAGGDLYEQYF.

The chain uses TRBV19 and TRBJ1-1, with 8 bases matching TRBD1. V lost 8 bases and J lost 0; bases outside the gene matches: 8. Germline values: CDR1 LNHDA, CDR2 SQIVND (reference sequence). The CDR3 is 15 residues long. DNA for the CDR3: TGTGCCAGTCGCCCAGGGGGCCTCATGAACACTGAAGCTTTCTTT. It translates to CASRPGGLMNTEAFF. The variable domain in full, completed from reference TRBV19 and TRBJ1-1, reads DGGITQSPKYLFRKEGQNVTLSCEQNLNHDAMYWYRQDPGQGLRLIYYSQIVNDFQKGDIAEGYSVSREKKESFPLTVTSAQKNPTAFYLCASRPGGLMNTEAFFGQGTRLTVV.

This clone was recorded once. This chain joins TRBV21-1 and TRBJ1-4; TRBD1, the D gene given by the table, was not confirmed from the DNA. TRBV21-1 is designated a pseudogene. The CDR3 has 18 amino acids. In DNA, the CDR3 is TGTGCCAGCAGCAACCTTGGACAGGGAACAGTAGCTAATGAAAAACTGTTTTTT. Its protein product is CASSNLGQGTVANEKLFF.

The V and J genes are TRBV2 and TRBJ2-1; TRBD1 matches at 7 bases. The V gene's germline CDR1 is SNHLY and CDR2 FYNNEI. The V segment lost 1 base and the J segment 6 bases; nucleotides outside the gene matches: 6. This CDR3 contains 15 residues. Here the CDR3 DNA reads TGTGCCAGCAGTGAAGTGTTGACAGGGCCCAATGAGCAGTTCTTC. Protein: CASSEVLTGPNEQFF.

The gene calls are TRBV28 and TRBJ2-7; TRBD1 is a possible D gene (7 bases). The V end lost 6 bases, the J end lost 2 bases, and 14 bases lay between the germline ends. The germline CDR1 and CDR2 sequences are MDHEN and SYDVKM. The CDR3 has 14 amino acids. CDR3 loop: CASSPRRGPYEQYF. The DNA for the CDR3 is TGTGCCAGCAGCCCAAGGAGGGGGCCCTACGAGCAGTACTTC.

This rearrangement joins TRBV27 to TRBJ1-5, with D perhaps matching TRBD1 (5 bases). From germline, CDR1 is MNHEY and CDR2 SMNVEV (reference sequence). The CDR3 contains 15 residues. Trimming cost V 5 bases and J 4 bases, with 15 bases left between them. CDR3 bases: TGTGCCAGCAGTCTGGGCAGGGAGCCTAATCAGCCCCAGCATTTT. Translating gives CASSLGREPNQPQHF.